This record covers a single TCR beta chain. The data were obtained in a study of PD-L1 blockade in urothelial cancer. Background on the study: Samples came from 3 weeks, at the second dose, and 6 weeks into treatment.

Clones were sequenced by immunoSEQ multiplex PCR, and TCRdb holds only the in-frame ones, with some missing. In the table there are about 81,000 clones, more than 85% of which are singletons. V was cut by 3 bases and J by 1 base, with 12 bases left in between. The CDR3 is 15 residues long. CDR1 is LGHNA, CDR2 YNFKEQ, per germline. This chain connects TRBV4-2 to TRBJ1-2; D is perhaps TRBD1 (6 bases). The TCR originated in a man aged 60 to 69 with urothelial cancer. The input for sequencing was PBMCs, taken around atezolizumab (anti-PD-L1) treatment. CDR3 amino acids: CASSQAADSNYGYTF. In DNA, the CDR3 is TGTGCCAGCAGCCAGGCCGCGGACAGTAACTATGGCTACACCTTC.